This T cell receptor beta chain was identified during a study of neoadjuvant anti-PD-1 for oral cavity cancer. At the level of the study: Patients without progression got a fourth dose around day 43.

Sample time point: after neoadjuvant nivolumab, at surgical resection. Patients were newly diagnosed with stage II-IVA oral cavity squamous cell carcinoma without prior systemic or radiation treatment. CDR1 is SGHVS and CDR2 is FQNEAQ in the germline V gene. This CDR3 is built from 16 residues. The V segment lost 1 base and the J segment 1 base; nucleotides outside the gene matches: 6. As for this clone: Its antigen remains unidentified.

This table comes from immunoSEQ multiplex PCR, and its TCRdb copy is limited to in-frame clones, with some not included. The sample includes tens of thousands of clones, 77% seen only once; the top ten take 4% to 5%. Study-wide findings and caveats: After neoadjuvant nivolumab, PBMC T cell clonality was significantly higher in non-responders than responders. Each response group had just a few patients in TCR analyses.

The TCR comes from a person aged 35-79 years with oral cavity squamous cell carcinoma. The V call is TRBV7-8, the J call TRBJ1-1, with 7 nucleotides matching TRBD1. The sequences come from PBMCs, collected after nivolumab (anti-PD-1) treatment. As DNA, the CDR3 is TGTGCCAGCAGCTTAGAACTGGGACAGAGGAACACTGAAGCTTTCTTT. Amino acid sequence: CASSLELGQRNTEAFF.